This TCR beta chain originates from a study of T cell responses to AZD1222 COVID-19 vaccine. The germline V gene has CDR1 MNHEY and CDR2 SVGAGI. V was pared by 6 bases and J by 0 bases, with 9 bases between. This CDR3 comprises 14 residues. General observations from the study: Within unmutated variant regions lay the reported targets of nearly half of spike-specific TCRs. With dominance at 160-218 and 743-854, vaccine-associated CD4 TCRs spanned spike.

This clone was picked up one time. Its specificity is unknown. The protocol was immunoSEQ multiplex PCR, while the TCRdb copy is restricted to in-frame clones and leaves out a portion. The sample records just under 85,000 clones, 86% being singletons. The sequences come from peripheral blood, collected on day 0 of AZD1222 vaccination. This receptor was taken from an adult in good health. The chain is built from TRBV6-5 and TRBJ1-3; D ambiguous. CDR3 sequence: CASRADYSGNTIYF. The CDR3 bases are TGTGCCAGCAGGGCGGATTACTCTGGAAACACCATATATTTT.